This TCR beta chain was obtained from a study of cytomegalovirus exposure and HLA in healthy donors (dated by TCRdb to the late 2010s). Some background on the complete study: An earlier analysis of around 600 of the donors reported roughly 270 Gb of sequence data and around 120 million unique TCR beta sequences from around 200 million T cells. Roughly 300 gigabases of sequencing data and 70 million to 100 million unique TCR sequences were included in an early release covering roughly 600 HLA-typed donors. Among the approximately 400 genotyped donors, around 81% belonged to the genetic ancestry cluster associated with self-reported Caucasian donors. The aim of the study was to test whether cataloging public T cell receptors could identify signatures of past pathogen exposure. Using immunosequencing, the study profiled T cell repertoires from 500 to 800 subjects and related those repertoires to cytomegalovirus serostatus. Besides the first cohort of some 670 subjects, a separate validation cohort made up of about 120 different subjects was used. To predict cytomegalovirus infection status, the study combined high-throughput TCR immunosequencing, statistical association of individual TCRs with disease status, and machine learning. To study patterns of TCR occurrence, a later analysis re-analyzed previously published TCR beta repertoires from around 670 donors and added high-resolution HLA genotyping. In the later analysis, no new phenotypic data were used to find candidate immune exposures; instead, reliance was placed on TCR beta sequences and their occurrence across donors. An earlier analysis of around 540 of the donors applied high-throughput TCR beta sequencing to assess whether each TCR beta V gene segment acted as functional or pseudogenic. Donor age, sex, ethnicity and CMV serostatus were compiled together with the repertoire data. A later genetic analysis took genome-wide SNP genotypes for about three fifths of the roughly 670 donors and used that subset as a discovery cohort. Every repertoire in the discovery cohort had been generated on one and the same sequencing platform. Class I and class II HLA loci were covered by the typing at four-digit resolution. The number of donors typed differed by locus, with roughly 620-630 for A, B, C, DRB1 and DQB1, around 520 for DQA1, over 600 for DPA1, and some 440 for DPB1. Five DR-DQ haplotypes were handled as single units for association and clustering because linkage in the cohort was strong. Across some 400 genotyped donors of the cohort, an average of approximately 240,000 unique TCR beta nucleotide sequences per donor were sequenced, and 15% to 20% of those sequences were non-productive.

In the case of this clone: Its antigen is unknown. No per-base quality is available; no much larger clone lies one base away.

In total, more than 500 healthy bone marrow donors made up the cohort. All cohort members were sampled while nominally healthy, although unrecorded immune exposures were likely present. The donor was CMV seropositive and was included in the group of 290 or so seropositive cohort members. Each donor provided a peripheral blood sample, and peripheral blood mononuclear cells were used for TCR beta sequencing. Genomic DNA extraction from the blood cell samples was performed with the Qiagen DNeasy Blood Extraction Kit. Libraries were constructed by the immunoSEQ multiplex PCR assay. A mixture of 60 forward primers for TCR Vbeta segments and 13 reverse primers for TCR Jbeta segments was used in the multiplex PCR. Amplification of the CDR3 region of rearranged TCR beta genes was performed with a multiplex PCR assay on genomic DNA. The amplified TCR beta libraries were sequenced on the Illumina HiSeq System as 87-base-pair reads. The authors' analysis ran thus. Across the roughly 640 repertoires, a later analysis counted about 81 million unique TCR beta chains, roughly 11 million of which were shared by at least two donors. To remove PCR and sequencing errors, raw reads were error-corrected and collapsed into unique sequences using a nearest-neighbor algorithm that merged closely related sequences. V, D and J gene segments were assigned by aligning CDR3 sequences to IMGT reference sequences. For a sequence to be retained, at least a six-nucleotide match to both a V gene segment and a J gene segment was required. Rearrangements were called productive when the CDR3 lacked stop codons and stayed in frame with V and J; all others were non-productive. CDR3 was defined according to IMGT convention as the region running from the second conserved V-encoded cysteine to the conserved J-encoded phenylalanine. In an earlier analysis of 587 of the donors, sequences lacking an unambiguous match to a single V gene segment were excluded. In an earlier analysis of some 590 of the donors, a V segment was called functional when productive rearrangements were above 56.7%, and segregating when the standard deviation between donors exceeded 5%. A statistical classification framework was developed to diagnose cytomegalovirus status using the catalog of TCR beta chain sequences. In a later analysis, TCR nucleotide sequences were compared against IMGT/GENE-DB human TR gene sequences so that V and J genes could be assigned. In a later analysis, CDR3 sequences and most-parsimonious VDJ recombination scenarios were assigned using the TCRdist pipeline. In a later analysis, each TCR beta chain was defined by its CDR3 amino acid sequence together with its V-gene family, and reads without a unique V-gene family were excluded. As a way to deal with suspected cross-contamination and a sequencing artifact, a later analysis dropped 500 to 700 nucleotide sequences that were highly shared and had low generation probability. A later analysis calculated a clonal expansion index for each public chain from normalized within-repertoire ranks of inferred template counts. In a later analysis, generation probabilities were computed with a VDJ recombination model fitted to out-of-frame rearrangements, and the resulting probabilities were checked against IGoR. In a later analysis, TCR-TCR, TCR-HLA and TCR-CMV co-occurrence was scored with hypergeometric tests, and a repertoire-size bias correction was applied to TCR pairs. In a later analysis, false discovery rates were estimated by permuting HLA or CMV assignments 20 times. In a later analysis, co-occurring TCRs were grouped using DBSCAN, with TCRdist sequence similarity added in when clustering inside HLA-allele-positive subsets. Repertoires with fewer than 30,000 or more than 120,000 public chains were left out of co-occurrence clustering, as were five repertoires with anomalous nucleotide sharing. Entries here come from immuneACCESS through TCRdb and include only in-frame sequences with V and J called. Some clones fail to appear in such tables; in the studies checked, an unresolved V gene covers under half of the shortfall, and the cause of the remainder is unknown. The V and J calls and clone size are taken from that table; D and trimming were inferred from the DNA. The sample records tens of thousands of clones, roughly nine tenths of which are singletons. The ten largest clones add up to 12% of the sample.

The research as a whole found: In both the original and validation cohorts, the classifier was reported to diagnose cytomegalovirus status with high specificity and sensitivity. In a later analysis, the rate of TCR association differed among HLA loci, with DRB1 alleles having the most associated TCRs and HLA-C alleles having the fewest. In an earlier analysis of approximately 590 of the donors, most TCR beta V segments were observed in productive rearrangements about 87% or about 30% of the time, broadly matching IMGT annotations. Over 15 rarely observed V segments, including chromosome 9 orphons, were excluded from the earlier analysis of a few hundred of the donors because counts were too low. A cluster of highly shared sequence variants was judged likely to represent a technical artifact of the sequencing pipeline. The study listed 170 or so TCR beta chains as associated with cytomegalovirus. The presence/absence analyses assumed that sequencing depth was roughly uniform across donors, and that assumption may not be true. A later analysis found that HLA-associated TCR beta chains were more clonally expanded and had lower generation probabilities than equally common non-associated chains. An association between a missense DCLRE1C variant and V-gene and J-gene trimming of TCR beta chains was found in a later genetic analysis and replicated in an independent cohort. A further reported finding was that TCR beta sequences accurately predicted the HLA-A and HLA-B alleles for most subjects in the first cohort. Immune exposure information for the cohort was limited to CMV serostatus. Compared with the approximately 710-donor mean, donors in an Asian-associated ancestry cluster had fewer N-insertions in productive TCRs, according to a later genetic analysis. In this cohort, only TCR beta chains were sequenced, and detectable features were limited by the absence of alpha or paired-chain data. A later analysis associated about 17,000 TCR beta sequences with specific HLA alleles at a false discovery rate of 0.05. Across donors, most TCR sequences were observed very rarely, whereas some public TCRs were present in many individuals. Correlated functional status among segregating V segments might be attributable to linkage disequilibrium, but an unknown experimental factor could not be ruled out. According to a later analysis, most CMV-associated TCR beta chains appeared to be HLA-restricted, and the HLA associations seemed to be driven largely by CMV exposure. Assigning TCR associations to individual alleles was difficult when HLA alleles, especially DR and DQ, strongly co-occurred. It was suggested by the authors that the approach could potentially be generalized to other disease states and immunological phenotypes. Because some donors lacked HLA typing at each locus, the association tests relied only on the typed subset. A later analysis reported that several top co-occurrence clusters appeared linked to parvovirus B19, influenza, CMV and Epstein-Barr virus. In vitro tests confirmed that a few of the cytomegalovirus-associated TCR beta chains recognize cytomegalovirus antigens.

This clonotype originated in a woman aged 30 to 39 in good health and CMV-seropositive. Specimen: PBMCs.

The nucleotides read TGTGCCAGCAGTTTATTCGGGAACTACAATGAGCAGTTCTTC. It translates as CASSLFGNYNEQFF. The rearranged chain carries TRBV27 and TRBJ2-1; the D gene is perhaps TRBD2, on 5 matching bases. V and J lose 1 base and 3 bases, and a span of 7 bases separates them. There are 14 amino acids in the CDR3, from cysteine to phenylalanine inclusive. Left in the record is the CDR3 DNA by itself, 42 bases read in frame from the first base. CDR1 is given as MNHEY and CDR2 as SMNVEV, both from the germline V gene (reference sequence).